The 16 T cell receptor beta chains listed next were all sequenced from one sample in a study of cytomegalovirus exposure and HLA in healthy donors. 13 Jbeta primers and 60 Vbeta primers were used for the PCR. The method was immunoSEQ multiplex PCR; TCRdb's version includes in-frame clones alone and lacks a portion of them. The ten most abundant clones cover about 3.8% of a sample with 70,000 to 90,000 clones. The sample was PBMCs. The source of these receptors is a man between 18 and 35 years old in good health and CMV-seropositive.

V and J are TRBV28 and TRBJ1-1, with a possible D match to TRBD1 (6 bases). The V gene lost 2 bases and the J gene lost 11 bases, with 18 bases spanning the gap. The CDR3 is 14 residues long. Germline V lookup: CDR1 MDHEN, CDR2 SYDVKM. In DNA form, the CDR3 reads TGTGCCAGCAGTTTAACCGGGACACTACCCGGGGCTTTCTTT. It codes for CASSLTGTLPGAFF. The entire variable domain, with the rest obtained from reference TRBV28 and TRBJ1-1, is as follows: DVKVTQSSRYLVKRTGEKVFLECVQDMDHENMFWYRQDPGLGLRLIYFSYDVKMKEKGDIPEGYSVSREKKERFSLILESASTNQTSMYLCASSLTGTLPGAFFGQGTRLTVV.

The chain joins TRBV28 to TRBJ2-7; 8 nucleotides agree with TRBD1. The CDR3 loop spans 14 amino acids. Trimming cost V 4 bases and J 3 bases; bases outside gene matches: 5. Germline CDR1 MDHEN, CDR2 SYDVKM. CDR3 residues: CASSSPTGVYEQYF. CDR3 nucleotide sequence: TGTGCCAGCAGTTCGCCGACAGGGGTCTACGAGCAGTACTTC.

J is TRBJ1-5 and V is TRBV19; D is uncertain. CDR1 LNHDA and CDR2 SQIVND come from the germline V gene (reference sequence). Trimming cost V 1 base and J 3 bases, with 16 bases left between them. This CDR3 is 17 amino acids long. The CDR3 loop reads CASSIGGELSINQPQHF. In nucleotides, the CDR3 is TGTGCCAGTAGTATAGGAGGAGAGCTTTCAATCAATCAGCCCCAGCATTTT.

The J gene is TRBJ1-1, the V gene TRBV4-2; D remains ambiguous. Germline loops: CDR1 LGHNA, CDR2 YNFKEQ. This CDR3 has 14 amino acids. V was pared by 0 bases and J by 5 bases, with 10 bases between. The CDR3 reads CASSQEGKRTEAFF. CDR3 DNA: TGTGCCAGCAGCCAAGAGGGCAAGCGGACTGAAGCTTTCTTT.

The CDR3: CASSLSTQGEKAFF. The CDR3 DNA reads as TGCGCCAGCAGCTTGTCAACCCAGGGGGAGAAAGCTTTCTTT. This chain uses TRBV5-1 with TRBJ1-1, with 7 positions matching TRBD1. This CDR3 has 14 amino acids. The V and J ends lost 1 base and 9 bases, in that order; junction bases with no gene match: 9. Germline V gene lookup returns CDR1 SGHRS and CDR2 YFSETQ.

The chain has TRBV19 and TRBJ2-5; 8 nucleotides align to TRBD1. This CDR3 region has 14 residues. Germline V gives CDR1 LNHDA, CDR2 SQIVND (reference sequence). V lost 5 bases to trimming and J lost 5 bases; unmatched junction nucleotides: 7. CDR3 sequence reads: CASSLRQGYETQYF. CDR3 coding DNA: TGTGCCAGTAGTCTGAGACAGGGGTATGAGACCCAGTACTTC. The variable domain in full, completed from reference TRBV19 and TRBJ2-5, reads DGGITQSPKYLFRKEGQNVTLSCEQNLNHDAMYWYRQDPGQGLRLIYYSQIVNDFQKGDIAEGYSVSREKKESFPLTVTSAQKNPTAFYLCASSLRQGYETQYFGPGTRLLVL.

The J gene is TRBJ1-4, the V gene TRBV7-9; D possibly corresponds to TRBD1 (5 bases). Trimming cost V 0 bases and J 10 bases, with 15 bases left between them. The CDR3 covers 15 residues. Germline CDR1 reads SEHNR; CDR2 reads FQNEAQ (reference sequence). DNA for the CDR3: TGTGCCAGCAGCTTAGCAGGGGTAGAACCGATAAAACTGTTTTTT. It is translated as CASSLAGVEPIKLFF.

This chain connects TRBV18 to TRBJ1-1, with D maybe TRBD1 (5 bases). CDR3 length: 12 residues. Germline V lookup: CDR1 KGHSH, CDR2 LQKENI. V dropped 6 bases and J dropped 10 bases, with 15 bases sitting between them. The CDR3 nucleotides read TGTGCCAGCTCTCCCGGTTCAGGGCTAGCTTTCTTT. Translated, it gives CASSPGSGLAFF.

The gene calls are TRBV29-1 and TRBJ2-7, with 8 bases identical to TRBD2. This CDR3 has 15 amino acids. Germline CDR1 SQVTM, CDR2 ANQGSEA. J gave up 0 bases and V 0 bases, and 4 bases lay outside the gene matches. CDR3 residues: CSVEDGGEHSYEQYF. The CDR3 DNA is TGCAGCGTTGAAGACGGGGGGGAGCACTCCTACGAGCAGTACTTC.

V is TRBV5-4 and J is TRBJ2-1, with 8 bases aligning to TRBD1. Trimming cost V 3 bases and J 0 bases; bases outside gene matches: 2. The CDR3 runs 15 residues. CDR1 is SGHNT and CDR2 is YYREEE in the germline V gene (reference sequence). CDR3 residues: CASSSGTGSYNEQFF. The CDR3, as DNA: TGTGCCAGCAGCTCCGGGACAGGCTCCTACAATGAGCAGTTCTTC.

The rearrangement joins TRBV5-4 to TRBJ2-7; 10 nucleotides align to TRBD1. V lost 5 bases, J lost 3 bases, and 5 bases stayed unmatched. The CDR3 runs 14 residues. CDR1 SGHNT and CDR2 YYREEE come from the germline V gene (reference sequence). The CDR3 loop is CASRGTGAHYEQYF. The CDR3 DNA is TGTGCCAGCAGGGGGACAGGGGCACACTACGAGCAGTACTTC. Full variable domain (remainder filled in from reference TRBV5-4 and TRBJ2-7): ETGVTQSPTHLIKTRGQQVTLRCSSQSGHNTVSWYQQALGQGPQFIFQYYREEENGRGNFPPRFSGLQFPNYSSELNVNALELDDSALYLCASRGTGAHYEQYFGPGTRLTVT.

The chain joins TRBV14 to TRBJ1-5; maybe TRBD1 (5 bases). CDR1 and CDR2 (germline): SGHDN, FVKESK. With 4 bases removed from V and 12 bases from J, the gap between germline ends came to 19 bases. There are 14 residues in the CDR3. CDR3: CASSPHPGGENQHF. The CDR3 DNA sequence: TGTGCCAGCAGCCCTCACCCCGGGGGGGAAAACCAGCATTTT. Full variable domain (rest looked up from reference TRBV14 and TRBJ1-5): EAGVTQFPSHSVIEKGQTVTLRCDPISGHDNLYWYRRVMGKEIKFLLHFVKESKQDESGMPNNRFLAERTGGTYSTLKVQPAELEDSGVYFCASSPHPGGENQHFGDGTRLSIL.

This rearrangement joins TRBV29-1 to TRBJ2-1; 9 bases align to TRBD1. J lost 2 bases, V lost 1 base, and 6 bases had no gene match. Germline values: CDR1 SQVTM, CDR2 ANQGSEA. This CDR3 has 16 residues. CDR3: CSVEVGTGSTYNEQFF. Here the CDR3 DNA reads TGCAGCGTTGAAGTCGGGACAGGGAGTACCTACAATGAGCAGTTCTTC.

The rearrangement uses TRBV10-3 and TRBJ2-7; 10 bases are shared with TRBD1. V lost 4 bases to trimming and J lost 2 bases; unmatched junction nucleotides: 5. Germline CDR1 ENHRY, CDR2 SYGVKD. There are 15 residues in the CDR3. Here the CDR3 reads CAISGRQGATYEQYF. The CDR3 DNA reads TGTGCCATCAGTGGTAGACAGGGGGCCACCTACGAGCAGTACTTC.

The chain couples TRBV2 to TRBJ1-1, with D maybe TRBD1 (5 bases). Germline V lookup: CDR1 SNHLY, CDR2 FYNNEI. Trimming pared 9 bases from V and 11 bases from J, leaving 25 bases between. The CDR3 covers 14 residues. The CDR3 reads CASGVKGLRLGAFF. The CDR3 DNA follows: TGTGCCAGTGGGGTGAAGGGGCTACGTTTGGGGGCTTTCTTT.

The gene calls are TRBV5-5 and TRBJ2-7; perhaps TRBD2 as D (7 bases). V gave up 3 bases and J gave up 4 bases, with 17 bases separating them. This CDR3 comprises 15 residues. Germline V gene lookup returns CDR1 SGHKS and CDR2 YYEKEE (reference sequence). CDR3 in amino acids: CASSWGRGGGYEQYF. The CDR3 DNA reads as TGTGCCAGCAGCTGGGGGAGGGGAGGGGGGTACGAGCAGTACTTC.